This is a list of T cell receptor beta chains from one sample in a study of cytomegalovirus exposure and HLA in healthy donors. Using immunoSEQ multiplex PCR, the repertoire was profiled, and TCRdb retains in-frame clones only, with some absent. Among 150,000 to 200,000 clones listed, approximately 12% were seen once. The sequenced material came from PBMCs. The receptors originated from a man between 50 and 59 years old in good health and CMV-seropositive. Each CDR3 is given without its conserved first and last residue. The order of the fields is J gene, V gene, CDR3 protein.

TRBJ1-2,TRBV15,ATSRAPSNYGYT
TRBJ2-1,TRBV4-2,ASSPRLAVYNEQF
TRBJ1-1,TRBV2,ASSYGQPQEAF
TRBJ2-5,TRBV19,ASRRGHPLQETQY
TRBJ1-3,TRBV7-2,ASSLDGSSGNTIY
TRBJ2-2,TRBV19,ASSMFEGVGGELF
TRBJ1-4,TRBV6-4,ASSARTGRANEKLF
TRBJ2-5,TRBV7-9,ASSYWGTQETQY
TRBJ2-1,TRBV6-1,ASSESGFSYNEQF
TRBJ1-1,TRBV19,ASSMPGRDAF
TRBJ2-1,TRBV4-2,ASSQEGDRGYNEQF
TRBJ1-5,TRBV18,ASSLTADQPQH
TRBJ1-5,TRBV4-3,ASSQGTGLRQPQH
TRBJ1-1,TRBV19,ASSIRDTEAF
TRBJ2-2,TRBV19,ASSIISGSAGELF
TRBJ2-2,TRBV7-7,ASNSGLNTGELF
TRBJ2-2,TRBV6-4,ASSRGGLDTGELF
TRBJ1-2,TRBV11-2,ASSLGRTPNYGYT
TRBJ2-1,TRBV11-3,ASSLGGQGKYNEQF
TRBJ2-3,TRBV5-1,ASSLTDKGTDTQY
TRBJ1-5,TRBV6-1,AVRDRGSSNQPQH